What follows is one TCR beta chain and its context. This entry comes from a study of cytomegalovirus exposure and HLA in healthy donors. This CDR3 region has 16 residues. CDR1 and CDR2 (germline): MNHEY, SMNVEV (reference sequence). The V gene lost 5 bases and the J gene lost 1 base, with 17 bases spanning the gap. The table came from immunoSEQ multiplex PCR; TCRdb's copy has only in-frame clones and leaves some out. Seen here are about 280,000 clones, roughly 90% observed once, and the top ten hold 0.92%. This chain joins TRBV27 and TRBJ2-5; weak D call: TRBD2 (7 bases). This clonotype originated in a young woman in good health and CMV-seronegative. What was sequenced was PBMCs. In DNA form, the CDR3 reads TGTGCCAGCAGTGAGTTCGGGGGGCGCTTCCAAGAGACCCAGTACTTC. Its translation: CASSEFGGRFQETQYF.